This T cell receptor (beta chain) was sequenced during a study of OX40 agonist ivuxolimab in advanced cancers. Study-wide context: Patients took ivuxolimab, an agonistic anti-OX40 (CD134) antibody. Cancers in dose escalation were hepatocellular, melanoma, renal cell and head and neck. Mean age roughly 65 years, range roughly 20 to 85; just over 80% male.

Produced via immunoSEQ multiplex PCR; TCRdb's table is partial and in-frame only. The sample includes about 83,000 clones, roughly 84% seen only once; the top ten take 0.72%. The germline gives CDR1 SGDLS, CDR2 YYNGEE. This CDR3 is 13 amino acids long. V gave up 0 bases and J gave up 4 bases, with 2 bases separating them. Findings and caveats of the study: Clonal expansion was among the lowest in partial responders at 0.1-3.0 mg/kg, especially CD8+.

Of note for this clone: Its antigen is as yet unknown. This CDR3 is also generated by other DNA sequences in the sample.

This rearrangement joins TRBV9 to TRBJ2-6; no reliable D call. This clonotype was sampled from an adult with an advanced solid tumor such as melanoma, head and neck, liver or kidney cancer. Sample: CD4+ or CD8+ T cells sorted from blood, taken in a trial of the OX40 agonist ivuxolimab. This CDR3 reads CASSVAGANVLTF. CDR3 in DNA: TGTGCCAGCAGCGTAGCCGGGGCCAACGTCCTGACTTTC.